This entry features one T cell receptor (beta chain) sequence. The antigen remains unidentified. Trimming left V 4 bases short and J 5 bases short, with 18 bases between. This CDR3 comprises 16 residues. Germline V lookup: CDR1 KGHSH, CDR2 LQKENI. The method was immunoSEQ multiplex PCR; TCRdb's version includes in-frame clones alone and lacks a portion of them. The sample yields approximately 350,000 clones, 67% seen once. This record belongs to a study of cytotoxic CD8 clonotypes in ibrutinib-treated CLL. Whole-study results and caveats: Clonality increased at ibrutinib response, then returned toward baseline at progression.

The chain links TRBV18 to TRBJ2-1; D is perhaps TRBD2 (6 bases). This clonotype originated in a human donor with chronic lymphocytic leukemia. The source was PBMCs, collected after 36 months of ibrutinib treatment. DNA of the CDR3: TGTGCCAGCTCACACGCGGGCGGGACCCCTAACAATGAGCAGTTCTTC. Translated: CASSHAGGTPNNEQFF.